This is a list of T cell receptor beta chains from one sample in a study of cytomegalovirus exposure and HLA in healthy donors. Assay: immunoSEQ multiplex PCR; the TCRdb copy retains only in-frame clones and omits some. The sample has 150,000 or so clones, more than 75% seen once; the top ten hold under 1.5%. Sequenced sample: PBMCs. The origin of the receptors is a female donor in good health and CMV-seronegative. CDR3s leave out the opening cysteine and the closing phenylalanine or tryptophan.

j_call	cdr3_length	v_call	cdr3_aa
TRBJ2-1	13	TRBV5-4	ASPSLAGVYNEQF
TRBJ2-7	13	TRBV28	ASGGLAGGEGEQY
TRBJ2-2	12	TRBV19	ASSIVTFDRELF
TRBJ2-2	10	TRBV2	ASTANTGELF
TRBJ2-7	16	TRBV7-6	ASSLVRLPGTGDYEQY
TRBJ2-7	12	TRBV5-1	ASSPWDWGDEQY
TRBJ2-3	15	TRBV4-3	ASSQEWSGGGTDTQY
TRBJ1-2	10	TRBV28	ASSLNTDGYT
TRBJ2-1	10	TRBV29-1	SSTGGLDEQF
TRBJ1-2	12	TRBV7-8	ASSPGVSFGGYT
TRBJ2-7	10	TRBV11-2	ASSLAAYEQY
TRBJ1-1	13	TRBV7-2	ASSLRDRVNTEAF
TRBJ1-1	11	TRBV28	ASSLAGEFEAF
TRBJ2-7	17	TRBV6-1	ASSEGYLGTGSYIDEQY
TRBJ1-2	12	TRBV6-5	ATLVAGSNYGYT
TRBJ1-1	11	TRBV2	ASRPDMNTEAF
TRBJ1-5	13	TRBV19	ASSSQAGGGQPQH
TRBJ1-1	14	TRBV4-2	ASSQDGTGRDTEAF
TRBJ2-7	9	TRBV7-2	ASSLSDEQY
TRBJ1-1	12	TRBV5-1	ASSLRGGGTEAF
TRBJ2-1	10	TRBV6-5	ASRGRVNEQF
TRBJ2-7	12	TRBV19	ASSTSGSSYEQY
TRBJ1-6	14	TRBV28	ASSDKKREWHSPLH
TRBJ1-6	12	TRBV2	ASSDRTDDSPLH
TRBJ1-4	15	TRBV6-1	ASSDGGTEALNEKLF
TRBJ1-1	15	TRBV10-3	AISHQRDRVGSAEAF
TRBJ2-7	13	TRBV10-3	AISEPGLAPYEQY
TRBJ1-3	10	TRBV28	ASGALGNTIY
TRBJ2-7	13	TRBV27	ASTGTSGLNYEQY
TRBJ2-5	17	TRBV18	ASSPGLAGGPTRQETQY
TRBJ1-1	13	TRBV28	ASSLGGQGSTEAF
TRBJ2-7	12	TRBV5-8	ASSRRGLADEQY
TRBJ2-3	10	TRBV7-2	ASSRDTDTQY
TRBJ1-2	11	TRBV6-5	ASSYVGRRGYT
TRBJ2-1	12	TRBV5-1	ASSGLARADEQF
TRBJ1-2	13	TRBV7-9	ASSLWDSTNYGYT
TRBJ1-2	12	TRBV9	ASSAGTANYGYT
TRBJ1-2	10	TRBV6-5	ASLGGNYGYT
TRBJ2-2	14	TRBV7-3	ASSLTGQSNTGELF
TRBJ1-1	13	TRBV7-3	ASSLTGGMNTEAF
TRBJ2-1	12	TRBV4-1	ASSESSTYNEQF
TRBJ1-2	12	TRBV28	ASSSGQGWDGYT
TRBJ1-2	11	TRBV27	ASRNGPGYGYT
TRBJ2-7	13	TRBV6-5	ASSYALAGTYEQY
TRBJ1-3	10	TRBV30	ASGQPGNTIY
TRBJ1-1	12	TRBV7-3	ASSLTGGHTEAF
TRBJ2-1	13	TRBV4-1	ASSLGGASYNEQF